This T cell receptor (beta chain) was identified during a study of T cells in Graves' hyperthyroidism and ophthalmopathy. Template material for amplifying TCR beta CDR3 regions consisted of RNA transcripts. When the TCR CDR3 underwent first-round RT-PCR, the HTBI primer set was used. TCRdb re-derived calls from the multiplex PCR reads in MiXCR, one entry per CDR3 protein. In the table there are about 510,000 distinct CDR3 sequences, 35% to 50% of which are singletons. A remark on this clonotype: The target antigen is unknown.

The V end lost 0 bases, the J end lost 14 bases, and 17 bases lay between the germline ends. CDR3 size: 13 residues. Per the germline V gene, CDR1 is DFQATT and CDR2 is SNEGSKA (reference sequence). Study observations and caveats: Most clonotypes that expanded in the thyroid above 0.001 also showed up in blood. Ophthalmopathy stood apart from stable hyperthyroidism in a 13 V-J model.

Sequencing used peripheral blood or thyroid tissue (not recorded which). This clonotype was sampled from an adult woman with Graves' disease, either hyperthyroidism or ophthalmopathy (not recorded which). The chain combines TRBV20-1 with TRBJ1-5, with a weak D call TRBD1 (6 bases). The CDR3 here is CSARDQGYGYEHF. In DNA, the CDR3 is TGCAGTGCTAGAGATCAGGGGTACGGCTACGAGCATTTT.